The 32 T cell receptor beta chains below were found in one sample sequenced in a study of cytomegalovirus exposure and HLA in healthy donors. The repertoire was sequenced with immunoSEQ multiplex PCR; TCRdb's copy has only in-frame clones and lacks some. Here the sample spans 200,000 to 250,000 clones, roughly 87% being singletons. The sequenced sample consisted of PBMCs. Source of these receptors: a man between 18 and 35 years old in good health and CMV-seropositive.

The J gene is TRBJ2-2, the V gene TRBV7-8; D is uncertain. This CDR3 region has 12 residues. Per germline, CDR1 SGHVS and CDR2 FQNEAQ. Trimming stripped 0 bases from V and 6 bases from J, with 2 bases between. The CDR3 region is CASSLAAGELFF. DNA for the CDR3: TGTGCCAGCAGCTTAGCGGCCGGGGAGCTGTTTTTT. Full variable domain (outside the CDR3, taken from reference TRBV7-8 and TRBJ2-2): GAGVSQSPRYKVAKRGQDVALRCDPISGHVSLFWYQQALGQGPEFLTYFQNEAQLDKSGLPSDRFFAERPEGSVSTLKIQRTQQEDSAVYLCASSLAAGELFFGEGSRLTVL.

The CDR3 spells CASSLSWGSNTEAFF. The CDR3 nucleotides are TGTGCCAGCAGCTTAAGCTGGGGATCAAACACTGAAGCTTTCTTT. V usage is TRBV7-8 and J usage is TRBJ1-1; D remains ambiguous. Germline CDR1 and CDR2: SGHVS and FQNEAQ. V was trimmed by 2 bases and J by 2 bases, leaving 12 bases between them. This CDR3 comprises 15 residues.

The chain recombines TRBV28 with TRBJ2-7, with D tentatively TRBD2 (6 bases). CDR1 is MDHEN, CDR2 SYDVKM, per germline. The CDR3 totals 14 residues. V lost 7 bases and J lost 3, with 16 bases in between. The CDR3 region is CASNKPGLLYEQYF. CDR3 in DNA: TGTGCCAGCAACAAACCGGGACTCCTCTACGAGCAGTACTTC.

This chain connects TRBV29-1 to TRBJ2-7; TRBD1 is a possible D gene (7 bases). CDR3 length: 14 residues. Germline values: CDR1 SQVTM, CDR2 ANQGSEA. The V gene lost 6 bases and the J gene lost 2 bases, with 17 bases spanning the gap. The CDR3 region is CSVRRDSYTYEQYF. CDR3 DNA sequence: TGCAGCGTACGGCGGGACAGTTACACCTACGAGCAGTACTTC.

The CDR3 sequence: CASSYAVNTGELFF. The CDR3 DNA follows: TGTGCCAGCAGTTACGCAGTGAACACCGGGGAGCTGTTTTTT. The V gene is TRBV6-5, the J gene TRBJ2-2; D is unresolved. The CDR3 is made up of 14 amino acids. The germline V and J ends were trimmed by 2 bases and 1 base, with 5 bases remaining between them. Germline-derived CDR1 and CDR2 are MNHEY and SVGAGI.

This chain joins TRBV7-2 and TRBJ1-2; tentatively, D is TRBD1 (5 bases). Germline V gene data show CDR1 as SGHTA and CDR2 as FQGNSA. Between the trimmed V and J ends, which lost 5 bases and 4 bases, there was a span of 11 bases. The CDR3 covers 13 residues. The CDR3 here is CASSPHGAYGYTF. The CDR3 coding sequence is TGTGCCAGCAGCCCTCATGGGGCCTATGGCTACACCTTC. Based on the CDR3 plus reference TRBV7-2 and TRBJ1-2, the full variable domain is GAGVSQSPSNKVTEKGKDVELRCDPISGHTALYWYRQSLGQGLEFLIYFQGNSAPDKSGLPSDRFSAERTGGSVSTLTIQRTQQEDSAVYLCASSPHGAYGYTFGSGTRLTVV.

The J gene is TRBJ1-2, the V gene TRBV7-9; D is possibly TRBD1 (5 bases). This CDR3 spans 12 amino acids. The V end was cut by 4 bases, the J end by 7 bases, with 10 bases between. Germline V lookup: CDR1 SEHNR, CDR2 FQNEAQ (reference sequence). The CDR3 sequence: CASSYQGAGYTF. The CDR3 bases are TGTGCCAGCAGCTACCAGGGTGCTGGCTACACCTTC.

The CDR3 sequence is CASSPRVQDTQYF. CDR3 DNA sequence: TGTGCCAGCAGCCCGAGGGTCCAAGATACGCAGTATTTT. The V call is TRBV7-3, the J call TRBJ2-3, with D possibly being TRBD2 (5 bases). V was shortened by 5 bases and J by 5 bases, with 11 bases between the two germline ends. The germline V gene has CDR1 SGHTA and CDR2 FQGTGA. CDR3 size: 13 residues. The variable domain in full, completed from reference TRBV7-3 and TRBJ2-3, reads GAGVSQTPSNKVTEKGKYVELRCDPISGHTALYWYRQSLGQGPEFLIYFQGTGAADDSGLPNDRFFAVRPEGSVSTLKIQRTERGDSAVYLCASSPRVQDTQYFGPGTRLTVL.

The chain employs TRBV27 and TRBJ2-3, with D maybe TRBD1 (5 bases). The germline CDR1 and CDR2 sequences are MNHEY and SMNVEV (reference sequence). CDR3 length equals 11 residues. The V and J ends lost 6 bases and 14 bases respectively, with 15 bases between them. CDR3 in DNA: TGTGCCAGCAGGCCAGGACATAAACTGTATTTT. Translated: CASRPGHKLYF.

V and J are TRBV11-2 and TRBJ1-5, with D tentatively TRBD1 (5 bases). Between the trimmed V and J ends, which lost 5 bases and 0 bases, there was a span of 20 bases. CDR3 size: 18 residues. Germline CDR1 is SGHAT and CDR2 is FQNNGV. The CDR3 loop reads CASSPGRGGDYSNQPQHF. The CDR3 DNA follows: TGTGCCAGCAGCCCAGGGCGGGGCGGGGACTATAGCAATCAGCCCCAGCATTTT. Complete variable domain (other parts from reference TRBV11-2 and TRBJ1-5): EAGVAQSPRYKIIEKRQSVAFWCNPISGHATLYWYQQILGQGPKLLIQFQNNGVVDDSQLPKDRFSAERLKGVDSTLKIQPAKLEDSAVYLCASSPGRGGDYSNQPQHFGDGTRLSIL.

J is TRBJ2-1 and V is TRBV5-1, with 14 bases matching TRBD2. V lost 4 bases, J lost 7 bases, and 13 bases stayed unmatched. Germline V lookup: CDR1 SGHRS, CDR2 YFSETQ. The CDR3 has 18 amino acids. CDR3 sequence: CASSLGTSGRTFGNEQFF. Written as DNA, the CDR3 is TGCGCCAGCAGCCTAGGGACTAGCGGGAGAACGTTTGGAAATGAGCAGTTCTTC.

The CDR3 loop reads CASRDWGTVVYEQYF. In DNA form, the CDR3 reads TGTGCCAGCAGAGACTGGGGGACAGTCGTCTACGAGCAGTACTTC. The chain employs TRBV6-1 and TRBJ2-7; 7 bases agree with TRBD1. J gave up 3 bases and V 6 bases, and 11 bases lay outside the gene matches. Per the germline V gene, CDR1 is MNHNS and CDR2 is SASEGT. The CDR3 is 15 residues long.

V usage is TRBV6-1 and J usage is TRBJ1-2; D unclear. V was pared by 0 bases and J by 4 bases, with 12 bases between. The CDR3 spans 15 residues. CDR1 MNHNS and CDR2 SASEGT come from the germline V gene. The CDR3 loop is CASSEASGNRYGYTF. CDR3 nucleotide sequence: TGTGCCAGCAGTGAAGCATCGGGGAATCGCTATGGCTACACCTTC.

This clone appeared once. This chain links TRBV6-1 with TRBJ2-1; 13 bases line up with TRBD2. The CDR3 sequence is 15 residues long. The J segment lost 9 bases and the V segment lost 1 base, leaving 3 bases of the junction unmatched. From germline, CDR1 is MNHNS and CDR2 SASEGT. The CDR3 sequence is CASSEGLAGGTEQFF. The DNA for the CDR3 is TGTGCCAGCAGTGAAGGACTAGCGGGAGGTACTGAGCAGTTCTTC.

The chain couples TRBV30 to TRBJ2-1; the D is unclear. V lost 3 bases, J lost 4 bases, and 10 bases lay in between. This CDR3 comprises 13 residues. Germline assignment: CDR1 GTSNPN and CDR2 SVGIG (reference sequence). The CDR3 region has the DNA TGTGCCTGGAGACCAGACCGGTACAATGAGCAGTTCTTC. This encodes CAWRPDRYNEQFF.

The CDR3 nucleotides are TGTGCCAGCAGCCCTCCGGGGGCGGGAGCCCACAATGAGCAGTTCTTC. The encoded protein is CASSPPGAGAHNEQFF. V usage is TRBV11-3 and J usage is TRBJ2-1; D possibly corresponds to TRBD2 (7 bases). The V gene lost 5 bases and the J gene lost 5 bases, with 19 bases spanning the gap. Germline CDR1 is SGHNT and CDR2 is YENEEA. The CDR3 totals 16 residues.

V gene TRBV5-1 combines with J gene TRBJ2-1; 9 positions match TRBD2. This CDR3 has 15 amino acids. Germline V gene data show CDR1 as SGHRS and CDR2 as YFSETQ. The V and J ends lost 3 bases and 7 bases, in that order; junction bases with no gene match: 8. CDR3 region: CASSSIAGVANEQFF. The CDR3 DNA reads as TGCGCCAGCAGCTCGATAGCGGGAGTAGCGAATGAGCAGTTCTTC.

This clone was observed once. The chain combines TRBV7-9 with TRBJ2-7; 7 bases match TRBD1. J gave up 2 bases and V 4 bases, and 5 bases lay outside the gene matches. CDR3 size: 14 residues. The germline V gene has CDR1 SEHNR and CDR2 FQNEAQ (reference sequence). CDR3 nucleotide sequence: TGTGCCAGCAGCTCTCCGGGACAGACCTACGAGCAGTACTTC. Residues: CASSSPGQTYEQYF. Full variable domain (missing parts from reference TRBV7-9 and TRBJ2-7): DTGVSQNPRHKITKRGQNVTFRCDPISEHNRLYWYRQTLGQGPEFLTYFQNEAQLEKSRLLSDRFSAERPKGSFSTLEIQRTEQGDSAMYLCASSSPGQTYEQYFGPGTRLTVT.

This clone was counted between two and nine times. The chain recombines TRBV21-1 with TRBJ2-7; TRBD2 is taken as the D call from the table, unchecked against the DNA. TRBV21-1 has pseudogene status. The CDR3 is 12 residues long. CDR3 sequence reads: CASILDCGGLDV. CDR3 in DNA: TGTGCCAGCATCCTGGACTGTGGAGGTCTTGACGTC.

This chain uses TRBV27 with TRBJ1-4, with D perhaps TRBD1 (6 bases). CDR3 size: 18 residues. V lost 6 bases, J lost 5 bases, and 25 bases lay in between. Germline-derived CDR1 and CDR2 are MNHEY and SMNVEV (reference sequence). DNA for the CDR3: TGTGCCAGCAGGAGGTTCGCGGGGCAGGGGAAGGGGAATGAAAAACTGTTTTTT. This translates into CASRRFAGQGKGNEKLFF.

The gene calls are TRBV5-1 and TRBJ2-5; 7 bases agree with TRBD2. Looked up from germline, CDR1 is SGHRS and CDR2 is YFSETQ. V lost 4 bases and J lost 1; bases outside the gene matches: 7. The CDR3 contains 15 residues. As DNA, the CDR3 is TGCGCCAGCAGCACGCCTGGGACTACCCAAGAGACCCAGTACTTC. It translates to CASSTPGTTQETQYF.

This clone came up a few times. This chain joins TRBV30 and TRBJ1-2; 8 positions agree with TRBD1. CDR1 GTSNPN and CDR2 SVGIG come from the germline V gene (reference sequence). The CDR3 sequence is 17 residues long. Trimming cost V 0 bases and J 3 bases; bases outside gene matches: 12. The CDR3 loop is CAWSVLLDRESDYGYTF. The DNA of the CDR3 is TGTGCCTGGAGTGTACTTCTGGACAGGGAATCGGACTATGGCTACACCTTC. Based on the CDR3 plus reference TRBV30 and TRBJ1-2, the full variable domain is SQTIHQWPATLVQPVGSPLSLECTVEGTSNPNLYWYRQAAGRGLQLLFYSVGIGQISSEVPQNLSASRPQDRQFILSSKKLLLSDSGFYLCAWSVLLDRESDYGYTFGSGTRLTVV.

V usage is TRBV6-5 and J usage is TRBJ2-7; no firm D call. This CDR3 spans 11 amino acids. V was trimmed by 2 bases and J by 5 bases, leaving 4 bases between them. Germline assignment: CDR1 MNHEY and CDR2 SVGAGI. The CDR3 nucleotides are TGTGCCAGCAGTTACAGGGACGAGCAGTACTTC. Its translation is CASSYRDEQYF.

The chain couples TRBV30 to TRBJ1-4; D unresolved. The V gene lost 8 bases and the J gene lost 7 bases, with 14 bases spanning the gap. There are 12 residues in the CDR3. Per germline, CDR1 GTSNPN and CDR2 SVGIG (reference sequence). CDR3 DNA: TGTGCCAAGGGCGGTGAGGGTGAAAAACTGTTTTTT. As protein: CAKGGEGEKLFF.

The V and J genes are TRBV5-1 and TRBJ1-1, with D hard to call. CDR1 is SGHRS and CDR2 is YFSETQ in the germline V gene. Trimming stripped 1 base from V and 0 bases from J, with 13 bases between. CDR3 length: 16 residues. CDR3 sequence: CASSLFGGALNTEAFF. The CDR3 nucleotides read TGCGCCAGCAGCTTGTTCGGTGGCGCCTTGAACACTGAAGCTTTCTTT.

In nucleotides, the CDR3 is TGTGCCAGCAGCTTAATGGGGAGTGAGCAGTTCTTC. Translation: CASSLMGSEQFF. The chain links TRBV7-6 to TRBJ2-1; perhaps TRBD2 as D (5 bases). In germline, CDR1 is SGHVS, CDR2 FNYEAQ. The V gene lost 2 bases and the J gene lost 9 bases, with 8 bases spanning the gap. CDR3 length: 12 amino acids.

The chain is built from TRBV6-7 and TRBJ2-5; possibly TRBD1 or TRBD2 for D (5 bases each). TRBV6-7 qualifies as an ORF whose function is uncertain. This CDR3 comprises 13 residues. V shed 10 bases and J shed 5 bases, with 17 bases lying between them. CDR3 loop: CATSPGRYETQYF. As DNA, the CDR3 is TGTGCCACATCTCCGGGACGGTATGAGACCCAGTACTTC.

The rearrangement links TRBV15 to TRBJ2-7, with 7 bases fitting TRBD2. Germline CDR1 reads LNHNV; CDR2 reads YYDKDF (reference sequence). The CDR3 runs to 15 residues. Trimming at V came to 5 bases and at J to 4 bases, leaving 11 bases not matched to a gene. The DNA for the CDR3 is TGTGCCACCAGCCTTCGAGCGGGGTTTTCTTACGAGCAGTACTTC. This codes for CATSLRAGFSYEQYF.

The chain links TRBV5-1 to TRBJ2-7; no reliable D call. V was pared by 0 bases and J by 0 bases, with 7 bases between. The CDR3 contains 14 residues. The germline V gene encodes CDR1 SGHRS and CDR2 YFSETQ. The CDR3 loop reads CASSLVPNSYEQYF. CDR3 nucleotide sequence: TGCGCCAGCAGCTTGGTTCCTAACTCCTACGAGCAGTACTTC.

The V call is TRBV7-9, the J call TRBJ2-2; perhaps TRBD2 as D (5 bases). This CDR3 comprises 15 residues. With 1 base removed from V and 6 bases from J, the gap between germline ends came to 12 bases. Germline values: CDR1 SEHNR, CDR2 FQNEAQ (reference sequence). As DNA, the CDR3 is TGTGCCAGCAGCTTAGAGCGCGGAGGAGCCGGGGAGCTGTTTTTT. Translating gives CASSLERGGAGELFF.

The chain links TRBV6-5 to TRBJ2-7; the D gene could be TRBD1 or TRBD2 (6 bases each). V shed 2 bases and J shed 6 bases, with 11 bases lying between them. The CDR3 length is 13 residues. The V gene's germline CDR1 is MNHEY and CDR2 SVGAGI. This CDR3 is CASSYGGGPEQYF. The CDR3 coding sequence is TGTGCCAGCAGTTACGGAGGGGGGCCCGAGCAGTACTTC.

The count of this clone is one. The chain couples TRBV5-1 to TRBJ2-7, with 7 nucleotides matching TRBD1. This CDR3 contains 15 residues. J gave up 3 bases and V 2 bases, and 8 bases lay outside the gene matches. The germline gives CDR1 SGHRS, CDR2 YFSETQ. The CDR3 sequence: CASSFLVGQDYEQYF. CDR3 coding DNA: TGCGCCAGCAGCTTCCTCGTCGGACAGGACTACGAGCAGTACTTC.